This TCR beta chain was found in a study of blood T cell repertoires in COVID-19. The table came from immunoSEQ multiplex PCR; TCRdb's copy has only in-frame clones and leaves some out. Here the sample spans 200,000 to 300,000 clones, about 81% being singletons. Trimming at V came to 7 bases and at J to 5 bases, leaving 11 bases not matched to a gene. The CDR3 runs 17 residues. Germline V gene lookup returns CDR1 SGHVS and CDR2 FQNEAQ. The clonotype originates from a woman aged 55-69 years with active or convalescent COVID-19. Sequencing was performed on peripheral blood. The chain links TRBV7-8 to TRBJ2-2, with TRBD1 matching 12 bases. In nucleotides, the CDR3 is TGTGCCAGCACTTCTTTTGGGACAGGGGGCATTACCGGGGAGCTGTTTTTT. It specifies CASTSFGTGGITGELFF. The variable domain in full, completed from reference TRBV7-8 and TRBJ2-2, reads GAGVSQSPRYKVAKRGQDVALRCDPISGHVSLFWYQQALGQGPEFLTYFQNEAQLDKSGLPSDRFFAERPEGSVSTLKIQRTQQEDSAVYLCASTSFGTGGITGELFFGEGSRLTVL.